This entry features one TCR beta chain sequence. Participants, about 18 to 100 years old, spanned fewer than 25 US areas. The study assigned cohorts using participant-reported clinical history. Using immunoSEQ multiplex PCR, the repertoire was profiled, and TCRdb retains in-frame clones only, with some absent. Of about 430,000 clones in the sample, more than 70% are singletons; the top ten hold about 1.5%. CDR1 MGHRA and CDR2 YSYEKL come from the germline V gene. V was shortened by 0 bases and J by 5 bases, with 11 bases between the two germline ends. The CDR3 sequence is 16 residues long. This specimen comes from a study of blood T cell repertoires in COVID-19. The wider study: Sites in the United States, Italy and Spain provided acute and convalescent COVID-19 samples. Sample material is recorded as cDNA or gDNA derived from T cells, B-cell-depleted T cells, or PBMCs.

Source material: PBMCs or T cells enriched from blood (not recorded which). The V and J genes are TRBV4-1 and TRBJ1-6; D ambiguous. The receptor's source is a young woman who had been exposed to COVID-19. For the CDR3, the DNA is TGCGCCAGCAGCCAAGATCTCCGCCAGGATAATTCACCCCTCCACTTT. It yields the protein CASSQDLRQDNSPLHF.